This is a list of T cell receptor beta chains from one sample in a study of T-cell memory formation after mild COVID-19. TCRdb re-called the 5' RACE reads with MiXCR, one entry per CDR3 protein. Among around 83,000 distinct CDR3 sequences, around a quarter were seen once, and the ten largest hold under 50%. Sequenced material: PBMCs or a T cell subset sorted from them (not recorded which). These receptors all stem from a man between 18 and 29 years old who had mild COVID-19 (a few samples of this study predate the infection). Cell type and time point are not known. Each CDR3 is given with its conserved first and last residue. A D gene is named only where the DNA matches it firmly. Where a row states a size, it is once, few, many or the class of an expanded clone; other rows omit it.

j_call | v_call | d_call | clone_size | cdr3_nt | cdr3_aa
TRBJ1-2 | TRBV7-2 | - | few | TGTGCCAGCAGCTTGACAGAGTGGGGCTACACCTTC | CASSLTEWGYTF
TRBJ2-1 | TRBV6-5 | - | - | TGTGCCAGCAGCGCATTATCGGATGAGCAGTTCTTC | CASSALSDEQFF
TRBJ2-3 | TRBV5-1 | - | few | TGCGCCAGCAGCTTGGGTGGAGAGGCAGATACGCAGTATTTT | CASSLGGEADTQYF
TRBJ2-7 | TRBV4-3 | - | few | TGCGCCAGCAGCGCGGACAGAGGGTCCTACGAGCAGTACTTC | CASSADRGSYEQYF
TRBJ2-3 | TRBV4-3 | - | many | TGCGCCAGCAGCTGGGGCAACCCCAGGGCAGATACGCAGTATTTT | CASSWGNPRADTQYF
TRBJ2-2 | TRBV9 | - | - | TGTGCCAGCAGCGTAGAGACTATCAACACCGGGGAGCTGTTTTTT | CASSVETINTGELFF
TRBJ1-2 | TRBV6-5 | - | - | TGTGCCAGCAGTTACCGGGGGGGCCTCGTTGATGGCTACACCTTC | CASSYRGGLVDGYTF
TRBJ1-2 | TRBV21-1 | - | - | TGTGCCAGCAGCGCTCCCCGAAGGATTGATGGCTACACCTTC | CASSAPRRIDGYTF
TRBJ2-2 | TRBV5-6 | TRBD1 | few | TGTGCCAGCAGCTCTATCCTGGCGGGACAGGGGACAATCACCGGGGAGCTGTTTTTT | CASSSILAGQGTITGELFF
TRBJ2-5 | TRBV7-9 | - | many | TGTGCCAGCATTCTCGGCCCCCGGGAGACCCAGTACTTC | CASILGPRETQYF
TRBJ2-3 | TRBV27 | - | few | TGTGCCAGCCAGCCGGGGTCTAGCACAGATACGCAGTATTTT | CASQPGSSTDTQYF
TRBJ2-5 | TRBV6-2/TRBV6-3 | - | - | TGTGCCAGCAGTTACTCGAATTCTGTGCTGTACCAAGAGACCCAGTACTTC | CASSYSNSVLYQETQYF
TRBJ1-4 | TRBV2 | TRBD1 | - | TGTGCCAGCAGAGTTGACGGGACAGACGAAAAACTGTTTTTT | CASRVDGTDEKLFF
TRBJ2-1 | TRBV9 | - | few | TGTGCCAGCAGCGTAGGAAGGGCGCTAGACGAGCAGTTCTTC | CASSVGRALDEQFF
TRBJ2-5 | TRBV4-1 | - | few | TGCGCCAGCAGCCAAGACCAGCACTTCGCCTACTTC | CASSQDQHFAYF
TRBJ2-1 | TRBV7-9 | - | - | TGTGCCAGCAGCCGTGGGCCTGAGGGACACTACAATGAGCAGTTCTTC | CASSRGPEGHYNEQFF
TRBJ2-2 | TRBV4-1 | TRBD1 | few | TGCGCCAGCAGCCACGGACAGGGTAGAACCGGGGAGCTGTTTTTT | CASSHGQGRTGELFF
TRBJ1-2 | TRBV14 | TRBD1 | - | TGTGCCAGCAGCCAAGAAATCTTCGGGCGGGACAGGGTTCACTTC | CASSQEIFGRDRVHF
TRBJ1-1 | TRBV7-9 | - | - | TGTGCCAGCTACAGCGAGTACTCTGAAGCTTTCTTT | CASYSEYSEAFF
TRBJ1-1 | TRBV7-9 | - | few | TGTGCCAGCAGGGGCAGGGTGATGAACACTGAAGCTTTCTTT | CASRGRVMNTEAFF
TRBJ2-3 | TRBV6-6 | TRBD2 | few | TGTGCCAGCAGTTACGGACTAGTTGTGACAGATACGCAGTATTTT | CASSYGLVVTDTQYF
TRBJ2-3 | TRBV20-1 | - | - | TGCAGTGCTAGAGATCGGGGAGAATTCGCCAATACGCAGTATTTT | CSARDRGEFANTQYF
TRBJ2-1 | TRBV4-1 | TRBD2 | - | TGCGCCAGCAGCTCCCAGGGAGGGGAGTACAATGAGCAGTTCTTC | CASSSQGGEYNEQFF
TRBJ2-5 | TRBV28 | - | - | TGTGCCAGCGGATACAGGGAAGAGACCCAGTACTTC | CASGYREETQYF